This passage covers 18 T cell receptor beta chains from one sample sequenced in a study of blood T cells in healthy people across ages. The authors ran a second PCR of 7 to 11 cycles using a sample-barcoded 5' primer and a J-beta primer mix. TCRdb analysed the 5' RACE reads with MiXCR anew, one entry per CDR3 protein. The sample lists 780,000 or so distinct CDR3 sequences; roughly three fifths were seen once. The sequenced sample was blood. All receptors come from a man aged 35 to 55 in good health.

This chain uses TRBV7-6 with TRBJ1-2; D unresolved. The CDR3 extends over 14 amino acids. CDR1 is SGHVS, CDR2 FNYEAQ, per germline. The germline V and J ends were trimmed by 3 bases and 3 bases, with 11 bases remaining between them. As DNA, the CDR3 is TGTGCCAGCAGCTTTGGGCGTATGGACTATGGCTACACCTTC. Encoded protein: CASSFGRMDYGYTF.

The J gene is TRBJ2-5, the V gene TRBV29-1; perhaps D is TRBD1 or TRBD2 (5 bases each). TRBJ2-7 matches the DNA end more closely, so the J call is doubtful. This CDR3 is 13 amino acids long. Germline-derived CDR1 and CDR2 are SQVTM and ANQGSEA. The CDR3 is CSVNMGPNYEQYF. CDR3 bases: TGCAGCGTGAATATGGGACCTAACTACGAGCAGTACTTC.

This clonotype was seen only once. This CDR3 is CSARLLKASTTDTQYF. As DNA, the CDR3 is TGCAGTGCTAGACTGTTAAAAGCCAGTACCACAGATACGCAGTATTTT. The chain is built from TRBV20-1 and TRBJ2-3; the D is unclear. The CDR3 contains 16 residues. The germline CDR1 and CDR2 sequences are DFQATT and SNEGSKA (reference sequence). Between the trimmed V and J ends, which lost 2 bases and 2 bases, there was a span of 17 bases.

The chain employs TRBV12-3 or TRBV12-4 and TRBJ2-5; 9 bases are a match to TRBD2. The CDR3 spans 14 residues. V lost 6 bases to trimming and J lost 1 base; unmatched junction nucleotides: 3. The CDR3 bases are TGTGCCAGCAGACCTAGCGGGGCCCAAGAGACCCAGTACTTC. Residues: CASRPSGAQETQYF.

This chain joins TRBV5-5 and TRBJ2-6; 8 positions agree with TRBD1. CDR1 and CDR2 from the germline V gene are SGHKS and YYEKEE (reference sequence). Unmatched junction bases numbered 5, after V lost 4 bases and J lost 2 bases. This CDR3 is 16 amino acids long. The CDR3 bases are TGTGCCAGCAGCGACGGACAGGGAACTGGGGCCAACGTCCTGACTTTC. This translates into CASSDGQGTGANVLTF. Filled out from reference TRBV5-5 and TRBJ2-6, the complete variable domain reads DAGVTQSPTHLIKTRGQQVTLRCSPISGHKSVSWYQQVLGQGPQFIFQYYEKEERGRGNFPDRFSARQFPNYSSELNVNALLLGDSALYLCASSDGQGTGANVLTFGAGSRLTVL.

The chain has TRBV5-1 and TRBJ1-1, with D possibly TRBD1 on 6 matching bases. The CDR3 sequence is 14 residues long. Germline V gives CDR1 SGHRS, CDR2 YFSETQ. The V end was cut by 1 base, the J end by 10 bases, with 17 bases between. In DNA form, the CDR3 reads TGCGCCAGCAGCTTGAATAACCGACAGGAGGTAGCTTTCTTT. Translation gives CASSLNNRQEVAFF.

This clonotype was counted only a few times. The chain couples TRBV2 to TRBJ1-4; 8 bases line up with TRBD1. From germline, CDR1 is SNHLY and CDR2 FYNNEI. The J segment lost 6 bases and the V segment lost 7 bases, leaving 13 bases of the junction unmatched. This CDR3 spans 16 amino acids. The DNA of the CDR3 is TGTGCCAGCAATCCGGACCGAGGACAGGGAGATGAAAAACTGTTTTTT. Translation gives CASNPDRGQGDEKLFF.

Notes on this clonotype: This may come from a read error, since a much larger clone is one base off. The V and J genes are TRBV10-3 and TRBJ2-7, with D unresolved. Germline V lookup: CDR1 ENHRY, CDR2 SYGVKD. The CDR3 is 13 residues long. V was cut by 3 bases and J by 5 bases, with 11 bases left in between. The CDR3 DNA reads TGTGCCATCAGTGATGGCCGAAACCACGAGCAGTACTTC. As protein: CAISDGRNHEQYF.

V usage is TRBV12-3 or TRBV12-4 and J usage is TRBJ2-3; D remains unclear. V lost 5 bases and J lost 1, with 10 bases in between. The CDR3 sequence is 14 residues long. CDR3 loop: CASSKKLRTDTQYF. CDR3 bases: TGTGCCAGCAGTAAAAAATTACGCACAGATACGCAGTATTTT.

The chain has TRBV12-3 or TRBV12-4 and TRBJ2-5; perhaps TRBD1 as D (6 bases). The V end lost 2 bases, the J end lost 4 bases, and 8 bases lay between the germline ends. This CDR3 region has 13 residues. In DNA form, the CDR3 reads TGTGCCAGCAGTTTACTGGGGGCAGAGACCCAGTACTTC. Translating it yields CASSLLGAETQYF.

The chain links TRBV5-5 to TRBJ2-1, with TRBD2 matching 11 bases. The J segment lost 4 bases and the V segment lost 0 bases, leaving 6 bases of the junction unmatched. The germline CDR1 and CDR2 sequences are SGHKS and YYEKEE (reference sequence). This CDR3 contains 17 residues. CDR3 protein: CASSLALGTSGYNEQFF. The DNA for the CDR3 is TGTGCCAGCAGCTTGGCCTTGGGGACTAGCGGATACAATGAGCAGTTCTTC. Variable domain in full (rest from reference TRBV5-5 and TRBJ2-1): DAGVTQSPTHLIKTRGQQVTLRCSPISGHKSVSWYQQVLGQGPQFIFQYYEKEERGRGNFPDRFSARQFPNYSSELNVNALLLGDSALYLCASSLALGTSGYNEQFFGPGTRLTVL.

The V gene is TRBV18, the J gene TRBJ1-1, with D possibly TRBD1 on 5 matching bases. This CDR3 is 15 amino acids long. V lost 3 bases and J 4 bases, leaving 15 bases between the germline ends. CDR1 is KGHSH and CDR2 is LQKENI in the germline V gene. CDR3 nucleotide sequence: TGTGCCAGCTCACCCAAACAGGCGTCGGGCACTGAAGCTTTCTTT. It yields the protein CASSPKQASGTEAFF. Drawing the rest from reference TRBV18 and TRBJ1-1, the complete variable domain is NAGVMQNPRHLVRRRGQEARLRCSPMKGHSHVYWYRQLPEEGLKFMVYLQKENIIDESGMPKERFSAEFPKEGPSILRIQQVVRGDSAAYFCASSPKQASGTEAFFGQGTRLTVV.

The table lists this clonotype with a count of one. The rearrangement links TRBV12-3 or TRBV12-4 to TRBJ2-1; D gene ambiguous. Trimming removed 6 bases from V and 5 bases from J, with 11 bases in between. The CDR3 spans 13 residues. The CDR3: CASRRIENNEQFF. The CDR3 DNA sequence: TGTGCCAGCAGAAGAATAGAAAACAATGAGCAGTTCTTC.

The chain employs TRBV28 and TRBJ2-7, with a possible D match to TRBD1 (5 bases). Trimming took 4 bases from V and 2 from J, leaving 15 bases between them. The CDR3 runs 15 residues. Germline CDR1 is MDHEN and CDR2 is SYDVKM. The CDR3 spells CASSSIGRAAYEQYF. The CDR3 DNA reads as TGTGCCAGCAGTTCTATCGGCAGGGCCGCCTACGAGCAGTACTTC.

The chain combines TRBV12-3 or TRBV12-4 with TRBJ2-3; D gene ambiguous. The V and J ends lost 9 bases and 5 bases respectively, with 9 bases between them. This CDR3 is built from 11 residues. The CDR3 protein is CARRLVDTQYF. The CDR3 coding sequence is TGTGCCAGAAGGCTAGTAGATACGCAGTATTTT.

The chain joins TRBV28 to TRBJ1-6, with a weak D call TRBD1 (6 bases). Trimming removed 5 bases from V and 2 bases from J, with 13 bases in between. The CDR3 runs 16 residues. Germline V CDR1 and CDR2: MDHEN, SYDVKM. The CDR3 region is CASSGWGPAYNSPLHF. The CDR3 nucleotides read TGTGCCAGCAGTGGGTGGGGGCCAGCCTATAATTCACCCCTCCACTTT.

The CDR3 region has the DNA TGTGCCACCAGTGATCCCTCCGGACAGGTCCCCGGGGGGGGCTCCTACAATGAGCAGTTCTTC. This translates into CATSDPSGQVPGGGSYNEQFF. The rearrangement links TRBV24-1 to TRBJ2-1, with D possibly being TRBD2 (8 bases). The ends were cut back, 3 bases at V and 0 bases at J, with 26 bases in the middle. The CDR3 is 21 amino acids. Germline V gives CDR1 KGHDR, CDR2 SFDVKD.

The genes are TRBV25-1 and TRBJ2-5, with D tentatively TRBD2 (6 bases). Germline V lookup: CDR1 MGHDK, CDR2 SYGVNS. This CDR3 is 14 amino acids long. The V end was cut by 3 bases, the J end by 2 bases, with 10 bases between. The CDR3 bases are TGTGCCAGCAGTGATACGACTAGTCAAGAGACCCAGTACTTC. Translation gives CASSDTTSQETQYF.